This T cell receptor (beta chain) was found in a study of shared clonotypes between healthy human individuals (dated by TCRdb to 2018 to 2021). About the full investigation: The cohort comprised a couple of women and three men aged 18 to 49 years. Blood TCR repertoires of about five healthy adults were deeply sequenced to estimate repertoire size and the extent of clonotype sharing between individuals. To increase sequencing depth and limit assay-specific biases, TCR repertoire library preparation and sequencing were carried out by different laboratories using diverse techniques. Each donor's leukapheresis produced roughly between roughly 0.85 and 9 billion PBMCs. What the study reported, not specific to this receptor: Sampling was restricted to blood, and TCR repertoires in tissues likely differ from the TCR repertoires found in blood. Pairwise subsampling led to the expectation that sequencing depth would affect the degree of clonotype sharing among donors. Because the study included only a small number of donors, the genetic and exposure-history diversity represented was limited.

Concerning this clone itself: Its antigen is unknown. Base qualities are missing; no much larger clone stands one base away.

Donors were healthy HIV-negative adults with no recently reported acute infections or vaccinations. Every donor was a Caucasian adult living in Nashville, Tennessee, USA. For unsorted samples, tens of millions of PBMCs were counted, and genomic DNA was extracted using the QIAamp DNA Blood Mini kit. Blood was obtained by leukapheresis, after which PBMCs were separated by Ficoll-Histopaque density gradient centrifugation and cryopreserved in liquid nitrogen vapor phase. CDR1 and CDR2 were assigned from the germline V gene as KGHSH and LQKENI. Cut back by 1 base and 2 bases, the V and J ends lie 13 bases apart. The CDR3, from cysteine to phenylalanine, totals 16 residues. Only the CDR3 region is kept as DNA, spanning 48 bases read in frame from base 1. Using the deep immunoSEQ assay, multiplex PCR amplified TCR CDR3 regions from genomic DNA. For each cell subset, the extracted genomic DNA was distributed evenly across all wells of several immunoSEQ 96-well plates, and each plate served as one replicate. For unsorted PBMC, 300 ng genomic DNA, equal to about 30,000 T cell genomes, was loaded into each replicate PCR. Unsorted PBMC genomic DNA was sequenced across ten immunoSEQ deep assay plates. Purified libraries were measured with a Qubit 3.0 fluorometer, size-checked on a Bioanalyzer 2100, and measured again with the KAPA Library Quantification kit. Every immunoSEQ 96-well plate was sequenced on a separate single-read 150-cycle Illumina NextSeq 550 flow cell. On the study's bioinformatics: Because the immunoSEQ output held only junctional sequences and lacked quality scores, the filtering could not match the filtering applied to full-length reads. Sequences were annotated with PyIR, a Python wrapper for IgBLAST v1.9, and V/J genes and CDR3 were assigned using IMGT germline references. Any read was removed if the V/J assignment was weak (E-value above 1e-6), the CDR3 was missing, or the read contained stop codons, out-of-frame junctions, or ambiguous translated residues. V3J clonotypes were defined as sequences sharing an identical inferred V gene, J gene, and CDR3 amino acid sequence. To compute the percentage overlap between repertoires, the number of shared unique clonotypes was divided by the size of the smaller repertoire. Richness of each repertoire was evaluated using RTK rarefaction, the Chao1 estimator, and Recon v2.1 estimates of unobserved clonotypes. TCRdb took this table from immuneACCESS and kept in-frame rearrangements with V and J called. Such tables lack part of the clones; where checked against another copy, unresolved V genes explain under half of the gap, and the rest is unexplained. V and J calls and clone size follow that table, whereas D and trimming were derived from the DNA. Here the sample has about half a million clones; around 80% occur a single time. The top ten clones comprise around 12% of the sample.

Sequenced material: PBMCs. This clonotype was obtained from a woman in her 40s in good health. Some clones in this sample may be carry-over from other donors' samples. This sequence uses TRBV18 and TRBJ2-3; the D segment could be TRBD2, given 6 matching bases. The sequence in DNA is TGTGCCAGCTCACCACTGGGCGGCGGGATCACAGATACGCAGTATTTT. It encodes CASSPLGGGITDTQYF. Joined to the reference TRBV18 and TRBJ2-3 proteins, this CDR3 gives the full variable domain: NAGVMQNPRHLVRRRGQEARLRCSPMKGHSHVYWYRQLPEEGLKFMVYLQKENIIDESGMPKERFSAEFPKEGPSILRIQQVVRGDSAAYFCASSPLGGGITDTQYFGPGTRLTVL.